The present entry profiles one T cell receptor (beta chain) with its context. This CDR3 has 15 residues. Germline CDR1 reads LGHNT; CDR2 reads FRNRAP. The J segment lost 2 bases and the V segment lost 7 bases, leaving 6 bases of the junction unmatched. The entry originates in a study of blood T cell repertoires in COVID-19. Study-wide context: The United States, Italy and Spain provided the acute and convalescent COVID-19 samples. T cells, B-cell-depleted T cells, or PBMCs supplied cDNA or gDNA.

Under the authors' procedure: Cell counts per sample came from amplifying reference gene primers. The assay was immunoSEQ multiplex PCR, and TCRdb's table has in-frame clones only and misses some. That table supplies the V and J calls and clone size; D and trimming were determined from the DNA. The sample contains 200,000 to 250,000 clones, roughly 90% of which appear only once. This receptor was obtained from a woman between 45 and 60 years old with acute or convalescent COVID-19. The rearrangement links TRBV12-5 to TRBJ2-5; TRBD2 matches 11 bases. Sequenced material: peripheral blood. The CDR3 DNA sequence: TGTGCTAGTGCCCTGGGACTAGCGGTACAAGAGACCCAGTACTTC. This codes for CASALGLAVQETQYF.